These T cell receptor beta chains were read from a single sample in a study of cytomegalovirus exposure and HLA in healthy donors. Generated by immunoSEQ multiplex PCR, the TCRdb table keeps only in-frame clones and is missing some. Its table records about 200,000 clones. The sequencing input was PBMCs. The receptors here all came from a boy aged 10-17 years in good health and CMV-seronegative. Each CDR3 is given with its conserved first and last residue. A D gene is named only where the DNA matches it firmly.

>TRBJ2-1|TRBV5-4|TRBD2
TGTGCCAGCAGCTTTGCGGGGGGGCGGAATGAGCAGTTCTTC
CASSFAGGRNEQFF
>TRBJ2-7|TRBV5-1|.
TGCGCCAGCAGCTTTAACAGGGCCTACGAGCAGTACTTC
CASSFNRAYEQYF
>TRBJ2-1|TRBV16|TRBD1
TGTGCCAGCAGCCAAAGACAGGGGGCGCGTTCGGGTGAGCAGTTCTTC
CASSQRQGARSGEQFF
>TRBJ2-3|TRBV29-1|.
TGCAGCGTTGAACTGGCGGGGAAGGGAACGCAGTATTTT
CSVELAGKGTQYF
>TRBJ1-3|TRBV6-5|.
TGTGCCAGCAGTTACGCCACAGGGTTCTCTGGAAACACCATATATTTT
CASSYATGFSGNTIYF
>TRBJ1-1|TRBV15|.
TGTGCCACCAGCAGAGTAGTCCTAACCGGGAACACTGAAGCTTTCTTT
CATSRVVLTGNTEAFF
>TRBJ1-3|TRBV6-1|TRBD1
TGTGCCAGTAGGACAGGGGCGTCTGGAAACACCATATATTTT
CASRTGASGNTIYF
>TRBJ1-5|TRBV6-1|.
TGTGCCAGCAGTGAAGTAAGGCGGGGATCGGGGAGCAATCAGCCCCAGCATTTT
CASSEVRRGSGSNQPQHF
>TRBJ1-2|TRBV10-3|.
TGTGCCATCAGGGCCAGCGCAGCGGACTATGGCTACACCTTC
CAIRASAADYGYTF
>TRBJ1-5|TRBV6-1|.
TGTGCCACCAAAAAAAGCAGGGATCAGCCCCAGCATTTT
CATKKSRDQPQHF
>TRBJ1-1|TRBV28|.
TGTGCCAGCACAAATTTGACTGAAGCTTTCTTT
CASTNLTEAFF
>TRBJ1-2|TRBV6-1|.
TGTGCCAGCACCGAAGGAGGGGTAAACTATGGCTACACCTTC
CASTEGGVNYGYTF
>TRBJ2-3|TRBV9|TRBD2
TGTGCCAGCAGACCAAGCGGGGTCACAGATACGCAGTATTTT
CASRPSGVTDTQYF
>TRBJ1-1|TRBV6-6|TRBD1
TGTGCCAGCAGACAGGGGTGGGGGTCGAACACTGAAGCTTTCTTT
CASRQGWGSNTEAFF
>TRBJ1-2|TRBV19|TRBD1
TGTGCCAGTAATGATGACAGGGCGGTGAGCGGCTACACCTTC
CASNDDRAVSGYTF
>TRBJ1-4|TRBV28|.
TGTGCCAGCATTGGGCAGCCCAATGAAAAACTGTTTTTT
CASIGQPNEKLFF
>TRBJ2-6|TRBV7-9|.
TGTGCCAGCAGCTCGAGGTACTCTGGGGCCAACGTCCTGACTTTC
CASSSRYSGANVLTF
>TRBJ1-1|TRBV5-5|TRBD1
TGTGCCAGCACTAAAAACAGGGGTTATGACACTGAAGCTTTCTTT
CASTKNRGYDTEAFF
>TRBJ1-1|TRBV6-5|.
TGTGCCAGCAGTCCTCAGGGGCGGACTGAAGCTTTCTTT
CASSPQGRTEAFF
>TRBJ2-7|TRBV7-9|TRBD2
TGTGCCAGCAGCTTTAAGGACGGCGGGGGGCCATCCTACGAGCAGTACTTC
CASSFKDGGGPSYEQYF
>TRBJ1-4|TRBV4-3|TRBD1
TGCGCCAGCAGCCAGGGCAGAGGGACAGGACATAATGAAAAACTGTTTTTT
CASSQGRGTGHNEKLFF
>TRBJ2-7|TRBV11-1|.
TGTGCCAGCAGCTCACCTGGCTCCGAGCAGTACTTC
CASSSPGSEQYF
>TRBJ1-2|TRBV30|TRBD1
TGTGCCTGGGGGGGACAGTCCCGGGGAGGCTACACCTTC
CAWGGQSRGGYTF
>TRBJ1-2|TRBV9|.
TGTGCCAGCAGCGTAGAGGCGGGAGATCTGGGGTACACCTTC
CASSVEAGDLGYTF
>TRBJ1-2|TRBV4-3|TRBD1
TGCGCCAGCAGCCAAAATTCAGGGGGTTTTGACTATGGCTACACCTTC
CASSQNSGGFDYGYTF
>TRBJ2-7|TRBV27|.
TGTGCCAGCAGAACAGGGTCCTACGAGCAGTACTTC
CASRTGSYEQYF
>TRBJ1-4|TRBV9|TRBD1
TGTGCCAGCAGCTTCGGGACAGAGCCCGAAAAACTGTTTTTT
CASSFGTEPEKLFF
>TRBJ2-3|TRBV30|.
TGTGCCTGGAGTCGAGGGCTGGATACGCAGTATTTT
CAWSRGLDTQYF
>TRBJ2-1|TRBV28|TRBD1
TGTGCCAGCAGGCTTCAGGGGGCGTCAGGTGAGCAGTTCTTC
CASRLQGASGEQFF